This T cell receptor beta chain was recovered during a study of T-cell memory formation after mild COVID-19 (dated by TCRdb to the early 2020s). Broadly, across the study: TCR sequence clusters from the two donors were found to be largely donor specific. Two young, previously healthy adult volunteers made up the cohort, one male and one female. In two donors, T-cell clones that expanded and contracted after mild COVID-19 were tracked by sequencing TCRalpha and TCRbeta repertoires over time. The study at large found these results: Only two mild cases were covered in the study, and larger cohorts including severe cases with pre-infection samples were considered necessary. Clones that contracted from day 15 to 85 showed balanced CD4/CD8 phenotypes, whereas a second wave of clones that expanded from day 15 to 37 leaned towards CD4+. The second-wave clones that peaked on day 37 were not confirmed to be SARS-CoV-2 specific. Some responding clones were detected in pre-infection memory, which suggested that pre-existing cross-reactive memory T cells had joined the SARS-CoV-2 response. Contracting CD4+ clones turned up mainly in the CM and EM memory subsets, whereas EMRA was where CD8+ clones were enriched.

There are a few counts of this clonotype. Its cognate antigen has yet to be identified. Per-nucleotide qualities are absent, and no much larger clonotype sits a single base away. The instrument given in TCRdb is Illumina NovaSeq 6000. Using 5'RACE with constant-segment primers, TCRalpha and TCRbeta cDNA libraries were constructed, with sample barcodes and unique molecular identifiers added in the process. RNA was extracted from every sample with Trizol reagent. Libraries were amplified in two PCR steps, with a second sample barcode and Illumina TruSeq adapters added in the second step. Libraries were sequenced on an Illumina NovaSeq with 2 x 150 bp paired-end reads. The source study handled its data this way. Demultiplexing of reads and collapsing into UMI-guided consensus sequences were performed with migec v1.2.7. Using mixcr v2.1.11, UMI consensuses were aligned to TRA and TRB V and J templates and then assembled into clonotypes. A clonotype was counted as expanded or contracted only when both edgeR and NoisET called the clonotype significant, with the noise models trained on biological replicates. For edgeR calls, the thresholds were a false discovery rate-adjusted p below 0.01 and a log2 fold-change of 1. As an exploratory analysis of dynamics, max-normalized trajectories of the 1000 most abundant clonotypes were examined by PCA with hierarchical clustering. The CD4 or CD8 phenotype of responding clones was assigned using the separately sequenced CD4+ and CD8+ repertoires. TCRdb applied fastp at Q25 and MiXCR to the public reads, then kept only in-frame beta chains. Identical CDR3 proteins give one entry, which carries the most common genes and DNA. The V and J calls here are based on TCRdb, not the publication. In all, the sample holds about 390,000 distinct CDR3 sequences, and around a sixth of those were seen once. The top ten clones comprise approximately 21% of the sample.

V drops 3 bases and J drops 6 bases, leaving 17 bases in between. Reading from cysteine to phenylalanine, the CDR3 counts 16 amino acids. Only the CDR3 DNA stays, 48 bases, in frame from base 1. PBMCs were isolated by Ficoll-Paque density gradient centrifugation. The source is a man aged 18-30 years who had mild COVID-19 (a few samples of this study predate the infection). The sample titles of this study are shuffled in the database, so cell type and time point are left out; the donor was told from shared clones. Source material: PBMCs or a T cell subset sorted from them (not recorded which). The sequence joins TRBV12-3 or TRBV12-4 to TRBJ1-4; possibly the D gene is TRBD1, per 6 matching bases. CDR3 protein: CASSFFFRGSDEKLFF. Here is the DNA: TGTGCCAGCAGTTTTTTTTTCAGGGGATCGGATGAAAAACTGTTTTTT.